This T cell receptor (beta chain) is drawn from a study of yellow fever vaccine responses in identical twins. Whole-study results and caveats: Convergence reportedly seemed to mark part of the twins' vaccine T cell response, with personalization marking the rest.

A single record per CDR3 protein comes from TCRdb applying MiXCR to the RT-PCR reads. Among under 4,000 distinct CDR3 sequences, 80% to 90% were seen once, and the ten largest hold around 1.5%. To note about this clonotype: The antigen is not known.

Deletions cut 2 bases from V and 3 bases from J, with 10 bases between. CDR1 is SGHAT and CDR2 is FQDESV in the germline V gene (reference sequence). CDR3 length: 15 residues. The sample was T cells from blood (PBMCs), unsorted or a sorted subset (not recorded which), taken before or after yellow fever vaccination (not recorded which). The receptor's source is a woman between 18 and 29 years old who received the yellow fever vaccine. The gene calls are TRBV11-1 and TRBJ1-4; D remains unclear. The CDR3 sequence: CASSLFQGSNEKLFF. The DNA of the CDR3 is TGTGCCAGCAGCTTATTTCAAGGGTCTAATGAAAAACTGTTTTTT.